This TCR beta chain emerged from a study of post-analysis software for immune sequencing data. Regarding the study as a whole: In patients, TRBV5-6, TRBV5-1 and TRBV20-1 belonged to four or five TRBV segments found more frequently than in controls. Significantly lower normalized Chao1 diversity was seen in multiple sclerosis patients than in controls.

Sequencing libraries made from TCR beta cDNA carried unique molecular identifiers. MiXCR, run by TCRdb on the PCR reads, gives a single entry per CDR3 protein. The table lists 700,000 to 900,000 distinct CDR3 sequences, under 60% of them singletons. This CDR3 spans 15 amino acids. Germline assignment: CDR1 SGHRS and CDR2 YFSETQ. In its sample, this clonotype was seen a few times. Its target is not known. At one end the junction does not follow the germline gene, possibly because of a read error. V is TRBV5-1 and J is TRBJ1-1; 7 bases map to TRBD1. Material for sequencing was blood. This receptor was taken from a girl under 18 with multiple sclerosis. The CDR3 DNA reads as TGCGCCAGCAGCATCGGGGACAGACAAAACACTGAGGCTTTCTTT. Its protein is CASSIGDRQNTEAFF.